The T cell receptor (beta chain) under discussion was sequenced for a study of spatial heterogeneity in lung cancer. Time point defined: sample taken at primary tumor resection. Trimming stripped 5 bases from V and 7 bases from J, with 18 bases between. The CDR3 extends over 15 amino acids. MiXCR, applied by TCRdb to the 5' RACE reads, yields one record per CDR3 protein. The sample lists more than 60,000 distinct CDR3 sequences, 6.3% occurring once. Specimen: PBMCs, collected at surgery. This chain links TRBV12-3 or TRBV12-4 with TRBJ2-4; possible D gene TRBD1, 7 bases. The sequence came from a female donor with early-stage non-small cell lung cancer. The DNA for the CDR3 is TGTGCCAGCAGTCCCAGAGGCAGGGGGGAGAACATTCAGTACTTC. Its translation is CASSPRGRGENIQYF.